This entry concerns a single TCR beta chain. The entry originates in a study of T cells in tuberculosis. TCRdb keeps only in-frame clones here, not all; method: immunoSEQ multiplex PCR. The sample yields about 22,000 clones, less than 98% seen once. Germline loops: CDR1 GTSNPN, CDR2 SVGIG (reference sequence). The CDR3 has 15 residues. V lost 0 bases to trimming and J lost 3 bases, with 14 bases between them. J is TRBJ2-5 and V is TRBV30; D perhaps matches TRBD1 (6 bases). The sequencing sample was made of PBMCs. The receptor was derived from a donor between 10 and 35 years old with latent tuberculosis or without tuberculosis infection. CDR3 region: CAWSVQGRTEETQYF. Here the CDR3 DNA reads TGTGCCTGGAGTGTACAGGGACGGACGGAAGAGACCCAGTACTTC.